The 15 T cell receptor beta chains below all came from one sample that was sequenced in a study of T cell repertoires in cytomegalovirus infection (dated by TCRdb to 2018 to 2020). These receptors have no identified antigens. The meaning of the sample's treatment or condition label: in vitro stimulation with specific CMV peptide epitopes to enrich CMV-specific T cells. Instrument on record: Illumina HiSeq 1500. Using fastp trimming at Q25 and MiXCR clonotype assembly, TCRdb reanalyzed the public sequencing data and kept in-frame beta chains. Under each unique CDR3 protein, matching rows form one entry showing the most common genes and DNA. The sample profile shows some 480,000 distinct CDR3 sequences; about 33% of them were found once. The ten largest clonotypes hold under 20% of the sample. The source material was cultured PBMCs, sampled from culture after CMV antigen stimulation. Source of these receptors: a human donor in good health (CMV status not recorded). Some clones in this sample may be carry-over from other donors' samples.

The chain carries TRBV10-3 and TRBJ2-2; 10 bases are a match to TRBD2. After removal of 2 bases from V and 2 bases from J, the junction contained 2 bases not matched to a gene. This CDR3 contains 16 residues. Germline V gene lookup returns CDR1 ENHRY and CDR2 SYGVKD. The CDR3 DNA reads TGTGCCATCAGTGAGGGGACTAGCGTAAACACCGGGGAGCTGTTTTTT. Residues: CAISEGTSVNTGELFF.

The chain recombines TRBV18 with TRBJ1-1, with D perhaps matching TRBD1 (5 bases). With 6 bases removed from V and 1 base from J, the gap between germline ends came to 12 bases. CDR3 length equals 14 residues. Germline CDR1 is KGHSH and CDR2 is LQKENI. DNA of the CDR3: TGTGCCAGCTCCGTCCAGGGTTCGAACACTGAAGCTTTCTTT. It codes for CASSVQGSNTEAFF.

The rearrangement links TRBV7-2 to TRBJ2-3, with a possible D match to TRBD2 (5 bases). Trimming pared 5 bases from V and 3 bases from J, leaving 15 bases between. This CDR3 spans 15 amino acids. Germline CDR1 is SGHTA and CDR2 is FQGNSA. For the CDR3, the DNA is TGTGCCAGCAGCCCCCTCACTCCGGGGACAGATACGCAGTATTTT. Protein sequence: CASSPLTPGTDTQYF.

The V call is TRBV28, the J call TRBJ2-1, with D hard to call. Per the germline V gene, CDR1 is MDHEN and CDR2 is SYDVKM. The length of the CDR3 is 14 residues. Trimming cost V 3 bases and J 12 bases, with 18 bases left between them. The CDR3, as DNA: TGTGCCAGCAGTTTCCCCCTCTCCTCGAAAGGGCAGTTCTTC. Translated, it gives CASSFPLSSKGQFF.

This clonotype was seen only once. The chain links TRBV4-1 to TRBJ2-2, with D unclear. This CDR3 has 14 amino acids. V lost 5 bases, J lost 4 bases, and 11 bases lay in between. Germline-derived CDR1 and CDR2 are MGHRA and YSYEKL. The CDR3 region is CASSGREITGELFF. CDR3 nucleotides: TGCGCCAGCAGCGGAAGGGAAATCACCGGGGAGCTGTTTTTT.

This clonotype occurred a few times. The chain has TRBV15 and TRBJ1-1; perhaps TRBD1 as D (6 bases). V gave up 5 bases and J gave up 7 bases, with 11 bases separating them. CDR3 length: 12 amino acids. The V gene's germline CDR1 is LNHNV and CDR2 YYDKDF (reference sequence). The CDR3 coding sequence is TGTGCCACCAGCGTCCTCAGGGGTGAAGCTTTCTTT. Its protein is CATSVLRGEAFF.

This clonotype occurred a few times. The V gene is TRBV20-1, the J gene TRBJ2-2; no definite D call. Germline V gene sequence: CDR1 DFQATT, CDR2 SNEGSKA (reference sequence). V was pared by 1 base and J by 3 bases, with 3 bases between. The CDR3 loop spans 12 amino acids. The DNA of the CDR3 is TGCAGTGCTAGAGTTGACACCGGGGAGCTGTTTTTT. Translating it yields CSARVDTGELFF.

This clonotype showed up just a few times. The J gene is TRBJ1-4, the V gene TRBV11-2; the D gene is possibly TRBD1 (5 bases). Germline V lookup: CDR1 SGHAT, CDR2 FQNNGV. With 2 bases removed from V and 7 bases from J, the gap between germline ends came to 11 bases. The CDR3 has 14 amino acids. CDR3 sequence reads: CASSLRGSLEKLFF. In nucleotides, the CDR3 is TGTGCCAGCAGCTTAAGGGGATCCCTTGAAAAACTGTTTTTT.

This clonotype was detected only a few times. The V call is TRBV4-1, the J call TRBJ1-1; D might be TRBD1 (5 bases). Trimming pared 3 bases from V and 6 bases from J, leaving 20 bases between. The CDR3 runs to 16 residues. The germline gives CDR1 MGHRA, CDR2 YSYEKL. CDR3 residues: CASSHRMGGRSPEAFF. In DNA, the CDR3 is TGCGCCAGCAGCCACCGGATGGGGGGAAGGAGCCCTGAAGCTTTCTTT.

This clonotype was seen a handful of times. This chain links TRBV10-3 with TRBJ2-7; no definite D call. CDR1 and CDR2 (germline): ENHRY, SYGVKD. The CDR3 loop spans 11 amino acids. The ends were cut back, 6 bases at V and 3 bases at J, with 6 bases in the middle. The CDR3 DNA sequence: TGTGCCATCAGCGACCACTACGAGCAGTACTTC. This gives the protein CAISDHYEQYF.

The CDR3 sequence is CASSWPGQGGLDEQYV. CDR3 nucleotide sequence: TGTGCCAGCAGCTGGCCGGGACAGGGCGGGTTGGACGAGCAGTACGTC. The gene calls are TRBV5-5 and TRBJ2-7, with TRBD1 identical over 9 bases. Germline CDR1 SGHKS, CDR2 YYEKEE (reference sequence). The CDR3 has 16 residues. The V gene end was trimmed by 3 bases and the J gene end by 5 bases; junction bases not matched to a gene: 12.

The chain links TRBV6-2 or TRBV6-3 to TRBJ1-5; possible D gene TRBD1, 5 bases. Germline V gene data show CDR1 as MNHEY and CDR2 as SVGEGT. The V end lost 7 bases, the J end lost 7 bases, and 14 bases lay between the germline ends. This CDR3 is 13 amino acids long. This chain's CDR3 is CASNSGIWQPQHF. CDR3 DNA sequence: TGTGCCAGCAATTCAGGGATTTGGCAGCCCCAGCATTTT.

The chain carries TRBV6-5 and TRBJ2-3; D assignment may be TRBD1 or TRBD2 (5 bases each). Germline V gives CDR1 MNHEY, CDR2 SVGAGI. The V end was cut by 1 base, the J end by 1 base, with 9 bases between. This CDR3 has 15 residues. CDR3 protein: CASSYFGTGTDTQYF. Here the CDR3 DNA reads TGTGCCAGCAGTTACTTTGGGACGGGCACAGATACGCAGTATTTT.

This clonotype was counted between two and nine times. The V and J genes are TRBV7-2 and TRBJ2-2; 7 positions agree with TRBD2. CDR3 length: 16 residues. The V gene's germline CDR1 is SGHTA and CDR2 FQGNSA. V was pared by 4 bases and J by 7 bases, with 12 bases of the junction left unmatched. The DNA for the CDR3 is TGTGCCAGCAGCTCCATTACGAGGGAGGGTAACGGGGAGCTGTTTTTT. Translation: CASSSITREGNGELFF. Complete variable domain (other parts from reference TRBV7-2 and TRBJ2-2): GAGVSQSPSNKVTEKGKDVELRCDPISGHTALYWYRQSLGQGLEFLIYFQGNSAPDKSGLPSDRFSAERTGGSVSTLTIQRTQQEDSAVYLCASSSITREGNGELFFGEGSRLTVL.

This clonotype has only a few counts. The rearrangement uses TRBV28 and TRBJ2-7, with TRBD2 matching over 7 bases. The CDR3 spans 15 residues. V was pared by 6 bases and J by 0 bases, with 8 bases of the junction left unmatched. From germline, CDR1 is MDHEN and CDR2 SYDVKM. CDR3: CASSTASGNSYEQYF. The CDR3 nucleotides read TGTGCCAGCAGCACCGCTAGCGGCAACTCCTACGAGCAGTACTTC.